This is a list of T cell receptor beta chains from one sample in a study of T cell responses to AZD1222 COVID-19 vaccine. Generated by immunoSEQ multiplex PCR, the TCRdb table keeps only in-frame clones and is missing some. The table has approximately 140,000 clones, about 93% seen once. The specimen comprised peripheral blood, sampled on day 0 of AZD1222 vaccination. The receptors come from an adult in good health. Both conserved end residues are part of each CDR3. D genes are given only for firm matches. The size entry is marked missing in some rows and otherwise reads once, few, many or a size class.

TRBD1	TRBV19	TRBJ1-2	.	TGTGCCAGTAGTTTGCCAGGGGGCCCAGGCTACACCTTC	CASSLPGGPGYTF
TRBD1	TRBV5-1	TRBJ1-2	.	TGCGCCAGCAGCTTGGAGGGACAGGGAGGCGGCTACACCTTC	CASSLEGQGGGYTF
.	TRBV7-8	TRBJ1-5	.	TGTGCCAGCAGCCCTCAAAGACAGGACCCCCTCGAGCATTTT	CASSPQRQDPLEHF
TRBD1	TRBV5-6	TRBJ1-2	few	TGTGCCAGCAGCTCCCAGGGGGGTTATGGCTACACCTTC	CASSSQGGYGYTF
.	TRBV10-1	TRBJ1-5	.	TGCGCCAGCAGTCGGGATCTTAATCAGCCCCAGCATTTT	CASSRDLNQPQHF
.	TRBV5-1	TRBJ2-5	.	TGCGCCAGCAGCTCCCACGAGGGGACCCAGTACTTC	CASSSHEGTQYF
.	TRBV9	TRBJ1-6	.	TGTGCCAGCAGCGTACAGGCAGCAGATTCACCCCTCCACTTT	CASSVQAADSPLHF
.	TRBV5-6	TRBJ1-1	.	TGTGCCAGCAGCTTGGGGGTAGTTTGGAACACTGAAGCTTTCTTT	CASSLGVVWNTEAFF
.	TRBV5-4	TRBJ1-1	.	TGTGCCAGCAGCAAAGGGACCCAGAACACTGAAGCTTTCTTT	CASSKGTQNTEAFF
.	TRBV5-5	TRBJ1-1	.	TGTGCCAGCAGCCGCAGGGAGGCTGAAGCTTTCTTT	CASSRREAEAFF
TRBD2	TRBV9	TRBJ2-3	.	TGTGCCAGCAGCGTAGGGGGGACTAGGTTTTCTGGCACAGATACGCAGTATTTT	CASSVGGTRFSGTDTQYF
TRBD2	TRBV7-6	TRBJ2-5	.	TGTGCCAGCAGCTTAGATGGACTAGCGGGACGGGAGACCCAGTACTTC	CASSLDGLAGRETQYF
.	TRBV7-9	TRBJ2-3	.	TGTGCCAGCAGCTCTGGGGGAGTCAGCACAGATACGCAGTATTTT	CASSSGGVSTDTQYF
.	TRBV5-1	TRBJ2-1	once	TGCGCCAGCAGCTTGGTTGAGTTGGGTGAGCAGTTCTTC	CASSLVELGEQFF
TRBD1	TRBV5-6	TRBJ1-6	.	TGTGCCAGCAGCTATGCCAGGACAGGGAGTTCACCCCTCCACTTT	CASSYARTGSSPLHF
.	TRBV19	TRBJ1-2	once	TGTGCCAGTAGTCGGGACTTTTATGGCTACACCTTC	CASSRDFYGYTF
TRBD1	TRBV6-1	TRBJ1-6	.	TGTGCCAGCAGTCAACAGGGGACTTCACCCCTCCACTTT	CASSQQGTSPLHF
.	TRBV9	TRBJ2-7	.	.	CASSFGPGGGYEQYF
.	TRBV9	TRBJ2-7	once	TGTGCCAGCAGCGTAGGGGGCTCCTACGAGCAGTACTTC	CASSVGGSYEQYF
.	TRBV6-5	TRBJ1-1	.	TGTGCCAGCAGCCCCGCCCAATACCAGAACACTGAAGCTTTCTTT	CASSPAQYQNTEAFF
.	TRBV12-3/TRBV12-4	TRBJ1-1	.	TGTGCCAGCAGTACAAGGACTGAAGCTTTCTTT	CASSTRTEAFF
TRBD1	TRBV25-1	TRBJ2-7	once	TGTGCCAGCAAAAGACAGGGGTCCTACGAGCAGTACTTC	CASKRQGSYEQYF
TRBD1	TRBV4-3	TRBJ1-2	.	TGCGCCAGCAGCCAAGATTGGCGAGACAGGGGTTACTATGGCTACACCTTC	CASSQDWRDRGYYGYTF
.	TRBV29-1	TRBJ1-1	.	TGCAGCGTTGTCACCCCTCTAGCTTTCTTT	CSVVTPLAFF
TRBD2	TRBV5-1	TRBJ2-3	once	TGCGCCAGCAGCTTCGGCGGGGGGTACACAGATACGCAGTATTTT	CASSFGGGYTDTQYF
.	TRBV5-4	TRBJ2-5	.	TGTGCCAGCAGCCGATCGGCGGGACAAGAGACCCAGTACTTC	CASSRSAGQETQYF
.	TRBV7-8	TRBJ1-1	once	TGTGCCAGCAGCACACTGCAGGGGCCGAACACTGAAGCTTTCTTT	CASSTLQGPNTEAFF